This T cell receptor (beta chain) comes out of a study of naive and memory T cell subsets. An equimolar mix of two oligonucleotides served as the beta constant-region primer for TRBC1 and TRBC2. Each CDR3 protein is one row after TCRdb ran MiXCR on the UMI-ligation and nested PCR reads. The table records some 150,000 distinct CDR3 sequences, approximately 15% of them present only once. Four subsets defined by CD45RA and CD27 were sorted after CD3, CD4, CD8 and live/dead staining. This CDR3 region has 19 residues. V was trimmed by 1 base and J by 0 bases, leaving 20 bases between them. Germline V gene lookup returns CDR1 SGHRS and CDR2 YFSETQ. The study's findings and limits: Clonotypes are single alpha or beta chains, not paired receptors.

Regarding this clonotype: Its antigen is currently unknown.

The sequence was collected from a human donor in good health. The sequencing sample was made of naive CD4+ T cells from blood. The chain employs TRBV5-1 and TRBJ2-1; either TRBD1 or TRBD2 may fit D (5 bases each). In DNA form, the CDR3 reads TGCGCCAGCAGCTTGCGGCCGAATTTCGCTGGGGGCTCCTACAATGAGCAGTTCTTC. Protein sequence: CASSLRPNFAGGSYNEQFF.